This record looks at one T cell receptor beta chain sequence and its context. Its specificity is not known. This table comes from immunoSEQ multiplex PCR, and its TCRdb copy is limited to in-frame clones, with some not included. The table has approximately 110,000 clones, more than 90% seen once. The V gene's germline CDR1 is MGHDK and CDR2 SYGVNS. The CDR3 length is 13 residues. Trimming removed 5 bases from V and 7 bases from J; junction bases left unmatched: 5. The sample is drawn from a study of T cell responses to AZD1222 COVID-19 vaccine. Study background: Second-dose intervals of approximately 4 or approximately 12 weeks were pooled. Study results and limitations: Donors were chiefly white British, with a greater number of females, and clonal diversity was perhaps underestimated. None of the repertoires were sampled until the peak T cell response had passed.

V is TRBV25-1 and J is TRBJ1-5, with 7 bases fitting TRBD1. The specimen comprised peripheral blood, sampled on day 0 of AZD1222 vaccination. The source is an adult in good health. CDR3 bases: TGTGCCAGCAGTAGGGGAGGGGGCCAGCCCCAGCATTTT. This codes for CASSRGGGQPQHF.